This section outlines one T cell receptor (beta chain) sequence together with its context. The CDR3 has 13 amino acids. With 4 bases removed from V and 5 bases from J, the gap between germline ends came to 11 bases. These data are taken from a study of OX40 agonist ivuxolimab in advanced cancers. Across the study: Dose-escalation patients were diagnosed with hepatocellular carcinoma, melanoma, renal cell cancer or head and neck cancer.

Here immunoSEQ multiplex PCR was the method, and the copy in TCRdb shows in-frame clones only, minus some. Of about 68,000 clones listed, around 90% were seen once; the top ten hold just over 0.3%. The TCR comes from an adult with an advanced solid tumor such as melanoma, head and neck, liver or kidney cancer. This rearrangement joins TRBV23-1 to TRBJ1-2, with D possibly matching TRBD1 (5 bases). TRBV23-1 is annotated as an ORF whose role is uncertain. Sequences were derived from CD4+ or CD8+ T cells sorted from blood, sampled in a trial of the OX40 agonist ivuxolimab. This CDR3 reads CASSPAGLYGYTF. Here the CDR3 DNA reads TGCGCCAGCAGTCCGGCAGGGCTATATGGCTACACCTTC.